This T cell receptor (beta chain) was identified during a study of vaccination and CD4 T cells after COVID-19. A word on this clonotype: Its target is not known.

Described treatment: roughly 10-day PBMC culture with coronavirus spike peptide pools or control peptides (ViraFEST assay). Germline V gene lookup returns CDR1 SGHRS and CDR2 YFSETQ. Between the trimmed V and J ends, which lost 1 base and 3 bases, there was a span of 3 bases. The CDR3 totals 12 residues. Sequenced with the Oncomine TCR Beta short-read assay was DNA taken from cultured CD4+ T cells. One entry per CDR3 protein, called by TCRdb with MiXCR from the PCR reads. The sample lists more than 2,500 distinct CDR3 sequences, 30% to 35% occurring once. The chain joins TRBV5-1 to TRBJ2-3, with D unresolved. Sequenced input: CD4+ T cells from blood, cultured in vitro. This receptor was identified in a human donor who had recovered from COVID-19. CDR3 protein: CASSLSTDTQYF. The CDR3 nucleotides are TGCGCCAGCAGCTTGTCGACAGATACGCAGTATTTT.